The T cell receptor beta chain described here comes from a study of T cells in Graves' hyperthyroidism and ophthalmopathy (dated by TCRdb to between 2019 and 2020). About the full investigation: Peripheral blood was collected at initial diagnosis, before any treatment. Prospective prediction of ophthalmopathy was tested in an independent validation cohort of approximately 18 hyperthyroidism patients and some 17 patients who later progressed to ophthalmopathy. In addition, the study compared T-cell repertoires in thyroid tissue and in blood from six Graves' hyperthyroidism patients. After sampling, hyperthyroidism patients received methimazole starting at 30 mg daily, and ophthalmopathy patients received high-dose intravenous methylprednisolone. The 100 discovery patients were randomly split 7:3 into training and test sets. To identify distinguishing TCR V-J signatures, a discovery cohort of about 100 patients was used, comprising 40 to 45 with Graves' ophthalmopathy and 57 with stable Graves' hyperthyroidism. The paper describes TCR Vbeta CDR3 sequencing of more than 120 peripheral blood samples, made up of fewer than 50 ophthalmopathy patients, approximately 76 hyperthyroidism patients and 17 progressor patients.

In the ophthalmopathy patients, disease was moderately to severely active, with a Clinical Activity Score of 3 or more, a NOSPECS grade of 4 or more, and a duration of less than 3 months. The study excluded patients with uncontrolled infections, other autoimmune diseases, pregnancy or lactation. Diagnoses were established on the basis of clinical symptoms, serum thyroxine and TRAb, thyroid ultrasound, and orbital computed tomography. PBMCs were separated from 10 ml of fresh peripheral blood using Ficoll-Paque density gradient centrifugation. Total RNA was extracted using Trizol reagent, and RNA quality was assessed on an Agilent 2100 Bioanalyzer. Results and caveats for the whole study, not just this receptor: In validation, the model predicted progression to ophthalmopathy a median of roughly 6.2 months before onset, with 70% to 71% sensitivity and roughly 72% specificity. No statistical method was used to fix the sample size in advance, and group allocation was not hidden from the investigators. In cross-validation, a model built on a 13 V-J signature told ophthalmopathy apart from stable hyperthyroidism with just under 90% sensitivity and about 81% specificity, and in testing the same model reached 80%/75%. Most expanded thyroid clonotypes (frequency above 0.001) were also detected in blood, a finding suggesting that blood repertoires may reflect thyroid immune responses.

Clipping removes 5 bases from V and 4 bases from J, with 12 as the unmatched junction base count. The CDR3 numbers 16 residues from cysteine through phenylalanine. Of all the DNA, just the CDR3 is kept, 48 bases in frame from base 1. The TCR beta CDR3 regions were amplified from RNA transcripts. A first-round RT-PCR of the TCR CDR3 used the HTBI primer set with the Qiagen OneStep RT-PCR kit. Libraries were constructed in a second round of multiplex PCR, after which size selection and purification were carried out. Sequencing of the libraries was done on an Illumina HiSeq2000 using paired-end 100 bp reads. Per the original workflow: SOAPnuke was used to process the raw data, with reads discarded if the reads contained adapters or uncalled bases, had a mean Phred below 15, or lacked an exact constant-primer or identifier match. High-quality paired reads were merged using COPE v1.2.5, and each unique nucleotide sequence was defined as a clonotype. MiTCR v1.1 was used to align the clonotypes against IMGT TRBV, TRBD and TRBJ reference segments. The analysis was restricted to V-J combinations with a frequency above 0.0001, which together covered roughly 99% of the repertoires. The TCS score was defined as F50 (clonal expansion) divided by E x V (chaos), with BLOSUM62-based TCRdist calculated between CDR3 peptides within each V-J. Welch's t-statistics and random forest reduced just over 500 V-J features to 13, which were used in a naive Bayes classifier (R e1071). TCRdb's own reprocessing of the public reads used fastp at Q25 and MiXCR and kept productive beta chains. Rows merge per CDR3 protein into single entries with the most common DNA and genes. TCRdb, rather than the study authors, made the V and J calls. The sample records 300,000 to 450,000 distinct CDR3 sequences, around a sixth of which are singletons. 15% to 19% of the sample is held by the ten biggest clonotypes.

In this sample, this clonotype turned up many times. Its antigen is not yet known. No per-base quality is available; no much larger clone lies one base away. The TCR comes from a woman aged 40 to 50 with Graves' ophthalmopathy. The rearranged chain carries TRBV12-3 or TRBV12-4 and TRBJ1-2; TRBD1 matches 8 bases in the middle. Material for sequencing was blood. CDR3 protein: CASSMGTGGITYGYTF. The DNA is as follows: TGTGCCAGCAGTATGGGGACAGGCGGGATTACCTATGGCTACACCTTC.